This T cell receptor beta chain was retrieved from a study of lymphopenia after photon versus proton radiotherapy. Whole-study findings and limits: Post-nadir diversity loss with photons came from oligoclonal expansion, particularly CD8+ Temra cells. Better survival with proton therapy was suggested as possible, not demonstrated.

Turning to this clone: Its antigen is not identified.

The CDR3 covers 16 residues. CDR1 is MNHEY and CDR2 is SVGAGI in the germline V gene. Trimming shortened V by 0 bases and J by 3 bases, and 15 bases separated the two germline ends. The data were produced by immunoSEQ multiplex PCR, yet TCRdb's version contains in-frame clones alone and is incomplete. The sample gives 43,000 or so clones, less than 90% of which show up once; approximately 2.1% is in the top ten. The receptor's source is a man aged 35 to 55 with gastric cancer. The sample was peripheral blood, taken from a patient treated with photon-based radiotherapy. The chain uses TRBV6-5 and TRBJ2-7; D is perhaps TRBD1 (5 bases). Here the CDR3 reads CASSYSVIPGNYEQYF. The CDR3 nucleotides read TGTGCCAGCAGTTACTCGGTCATCCCAGGGAACTACGAGCAGTACTTC.